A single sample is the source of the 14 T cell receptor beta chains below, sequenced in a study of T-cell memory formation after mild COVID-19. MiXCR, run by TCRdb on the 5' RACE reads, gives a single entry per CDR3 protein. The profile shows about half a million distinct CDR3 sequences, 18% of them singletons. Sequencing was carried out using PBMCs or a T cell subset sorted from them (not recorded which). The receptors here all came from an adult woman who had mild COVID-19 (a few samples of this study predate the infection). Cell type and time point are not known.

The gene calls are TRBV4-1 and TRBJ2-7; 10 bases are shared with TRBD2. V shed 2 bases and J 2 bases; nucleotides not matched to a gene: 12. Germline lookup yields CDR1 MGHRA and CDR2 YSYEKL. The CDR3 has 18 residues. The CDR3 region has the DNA TGCGCCAGCAGCCAAACCGCGGTGCTAGCGGGGGATACCTACGAGCAGTACTTC. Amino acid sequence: CASSQTAVLAGDTYEQYF.

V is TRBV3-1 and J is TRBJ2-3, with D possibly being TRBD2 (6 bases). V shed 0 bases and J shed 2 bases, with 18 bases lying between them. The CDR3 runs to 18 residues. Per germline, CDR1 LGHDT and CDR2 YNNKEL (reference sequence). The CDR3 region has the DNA TGTGCCAGCAGCCAAGATTGGAGGTCGCGGGGCACCACAGATACGCAGTATTTT. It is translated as CASSQDWRSRGTTDTQYF.

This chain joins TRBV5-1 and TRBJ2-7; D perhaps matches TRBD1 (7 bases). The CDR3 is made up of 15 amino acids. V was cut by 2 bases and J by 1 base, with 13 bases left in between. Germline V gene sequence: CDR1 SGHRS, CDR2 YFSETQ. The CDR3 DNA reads TGCGCCAGCAGCTTCGGGCGGGACAGTTCCTACGAGCAGTACTTC. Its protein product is CASSFGRDSSYEQYF. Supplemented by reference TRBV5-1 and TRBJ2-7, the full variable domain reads KAGVTQTPRYLIKTRGQQVTLSCSPISGHRSVSWYQQTPGQGLQFLFEYFSETQRNKGNFPGRFSGRQFSNSRSEMNVSTLELGDSALYLCASSFGRDSSYEQYFGPGTRLTVT.

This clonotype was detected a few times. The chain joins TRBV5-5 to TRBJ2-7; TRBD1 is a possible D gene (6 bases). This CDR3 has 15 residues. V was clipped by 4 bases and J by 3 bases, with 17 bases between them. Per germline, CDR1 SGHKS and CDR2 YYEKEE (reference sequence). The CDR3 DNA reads TGTGCCAGCAGCCACCCTAGCACAGGGCTCTACGAGCAGTACTTC. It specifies CASSHPSTGLYEQYF.

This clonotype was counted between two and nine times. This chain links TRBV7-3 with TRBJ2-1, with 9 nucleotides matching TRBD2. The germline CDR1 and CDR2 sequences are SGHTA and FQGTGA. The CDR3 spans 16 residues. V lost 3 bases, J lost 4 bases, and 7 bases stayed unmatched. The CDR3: CASSFSSGERYNEQFF. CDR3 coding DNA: TGTGCCAGCAGCTTCTCTAGCGGGGAGAGGTACAATGAGCAGTTCTTC.

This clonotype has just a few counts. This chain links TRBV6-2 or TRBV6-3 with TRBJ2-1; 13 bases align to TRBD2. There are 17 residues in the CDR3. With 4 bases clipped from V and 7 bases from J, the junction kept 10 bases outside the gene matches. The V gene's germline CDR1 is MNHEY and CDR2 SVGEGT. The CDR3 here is CASSSRTSGRAWNEQFF. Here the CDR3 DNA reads TGTGCCAGCAGTTCCCGAACTAGCGGGAGGGCGTGGAATGAGCAGTTCTTC.

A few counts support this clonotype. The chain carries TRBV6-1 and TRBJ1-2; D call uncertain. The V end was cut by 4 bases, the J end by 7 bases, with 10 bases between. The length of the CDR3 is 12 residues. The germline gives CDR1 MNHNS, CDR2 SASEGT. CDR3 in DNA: TGTGCCAGCAGTGCGGCGGTAGGTGGCTACACCTTC. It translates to CASSAAVGGYTF.

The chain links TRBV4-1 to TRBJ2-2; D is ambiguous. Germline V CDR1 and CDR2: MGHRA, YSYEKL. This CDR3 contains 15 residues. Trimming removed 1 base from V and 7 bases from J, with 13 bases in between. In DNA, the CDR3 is TGCGCCAGCAGCCAAGCACACGGCGGAGACGGGGAGCTGTTTTTT. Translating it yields CASSQAHGGDGELFF.

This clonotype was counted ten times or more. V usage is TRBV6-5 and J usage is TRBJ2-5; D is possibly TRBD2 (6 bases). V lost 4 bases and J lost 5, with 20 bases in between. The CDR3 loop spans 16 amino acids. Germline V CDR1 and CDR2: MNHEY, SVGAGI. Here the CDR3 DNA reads TGTGCCAGCAGTTTAGGAGGGAGCCTGATGCGGGAGACCCAGTACTTC. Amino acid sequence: CASSLGGSLMRETQYF.

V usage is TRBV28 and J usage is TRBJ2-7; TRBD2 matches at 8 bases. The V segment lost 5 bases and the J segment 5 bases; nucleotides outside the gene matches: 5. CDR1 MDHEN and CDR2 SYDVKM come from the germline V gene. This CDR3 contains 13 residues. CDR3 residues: CASSRGGVNEQYF. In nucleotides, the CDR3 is TGTGCCAGCAGTCGGGGGGGTGTGAACGAGCAGTACTTC.

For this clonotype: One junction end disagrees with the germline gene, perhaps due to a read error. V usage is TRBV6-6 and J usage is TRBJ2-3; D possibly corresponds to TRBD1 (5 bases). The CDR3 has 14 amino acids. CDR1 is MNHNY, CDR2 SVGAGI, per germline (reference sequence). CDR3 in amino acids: CASRSEGHTDTQFF. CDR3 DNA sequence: TGTGCCAGCAGGTCGGAAGGACACACAGATACGCAGTTTTTT.

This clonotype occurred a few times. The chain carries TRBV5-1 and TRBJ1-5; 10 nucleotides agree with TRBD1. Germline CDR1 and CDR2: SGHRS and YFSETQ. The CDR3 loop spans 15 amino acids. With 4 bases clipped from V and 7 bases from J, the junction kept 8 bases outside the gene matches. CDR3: CASSEGQGRTQPQHF. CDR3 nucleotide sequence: TGCGCCAGCAGCGAGGGACAGGGGAGGACGCAGCCCCAGCATTTT. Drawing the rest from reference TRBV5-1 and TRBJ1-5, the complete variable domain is KAGVTQTPRYLIKTRGQQVTLSCSPISGHRSVSWYQQTPGQGLQFLFEYFSETQRNKGNFPGRFSGRQFSNSRSEMNVSTLELGDSALYLCASSEGQGRTQPQHFGDGTRLSIL.

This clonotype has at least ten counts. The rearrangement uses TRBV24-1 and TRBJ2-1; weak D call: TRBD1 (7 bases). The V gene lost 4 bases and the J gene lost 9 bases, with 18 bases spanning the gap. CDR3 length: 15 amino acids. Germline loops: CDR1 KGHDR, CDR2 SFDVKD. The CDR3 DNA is TGTGCCACCAGTGACCCCGACAGGGAGGCGAGTGAGCAGTTCTTC. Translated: CATSDPDREASEQFF.

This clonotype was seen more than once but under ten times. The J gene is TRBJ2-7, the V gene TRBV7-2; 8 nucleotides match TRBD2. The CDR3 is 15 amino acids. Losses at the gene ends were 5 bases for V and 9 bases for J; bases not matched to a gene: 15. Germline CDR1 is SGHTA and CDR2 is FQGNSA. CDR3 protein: CASSAHPGTRVWQYF. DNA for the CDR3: TGTGCCAGCAGCGCACACCCCGGGACTAGAGTTTGGCAGTACTTC.